The clone carrying this T cell receptor beta chain occurred once. The TCR library protocol was used to attach unique molecular identifiers. These identifiers were attached to individual cDNA molecules. TCRdb itself ran the 5' RACE reads through MiXCR, one entry per CDR3 protein. The sample includes approximately 31,000 distinct CDR3 sequences, over 6.5% of them seen just once. This sample is drawn from a study of early T cells in non-severe SARS-CoV-2 infection. Trimming cost V 0 bases and J 7 bases, with 13 bases left between them. The CDR3 extends over 15 amino acids. Germline V gene data show CDR1 as LGHNA and CDR2 as YSLEER.

V gene TRBV4-3 combines with J gene TRBJ2-4, with D tentatively TRBD1 (5 bases). Sequencing used whole blood. The receptor comes from an adult who was a healthcare worker with PCR-confirmed SARS-CoV-2 infection or an uninfected control (not recorded which). CDR3 residues: CASSQEGQGVNIQYF. The DNA for the CDR3 is TGCGCCAGCAGCCAAGAAGGCCAGGGTGTGAACATTCAGTACTTC.